This T cell receptor beta chain was profiled in a study of T cells in Graves' hyperthyroidism and ophthalmopathy (dated by TCRdb to the late 2010s). In terms of the full investigation: Peripheral blood was collected at initial diagnosis, before any treatment. After sampling, hyperthyroidism patients received methimazole starting at 30 mg daily, and ophthalmopathy patients received high-dose intravenous methylprednisolone. The paper describes TCR Vbeta CDR3 sequencing of fewer than 150 peripheral blood samples, made up of under 50 ophthalmopathy patients, roughly 75 hyperthyroidism patients and 17 progressor patients. For training and testing, the 100 patients in the discovery cohort were randomly divided in a 7:3 ratio. Prospective prediction of ophthalmopathy was tested in an independent validation cohort of about 19 hyperthyroidism patients and 15 to 17 patients who later progressed to ophthalmopathy. To identify TCR V-J signatures that set the groups apart, the researchers used a discovery cohort of approximately 98 patients, made up of under 50 with Graves' ophthalmopathy and around 58 with stable Graves' hyperthyroidism. The study also compared thyroid tissue and blood T-cell repertoires from roughly six Graves' hyperthyroidism patients. Broad study findings and their caveats: In validation, the model predicted progression to ophthalmopathy with over 60% sensitivity and about 73% specificity, a median of 6.5 months before onset. Sample size was not statistically predetermined, and investigators were not blinded to group allocation. Blood samples also contained most of the expanded thyroid clonotypes (frequency above 0.001), which suggests that blood repertoires may reflect thyroid immune responses. Ophthalmopathy was separated from stable hyperthyroidism by a 13 V-J signature model, with around 88% sensitivity and approximately 81% specificity obtained in cross-validation and 80%/75% obtained in testing.

The TCR beta CDR3 regions were amplified from the RNA transcripts. The TCR CDR3 was subjected to a first round of RT-PCR using the HTBI primer set and the Qiagen OneStep RT-PCR kit. The libraries were constructed in a second round of multiplex PCR and then size-selected and purified. Paired-end sequencing of the libraries was performed with 100 bp reads on an Illumina HiSeq2000. On the authors' methods: SOAPnuke was used to process the raw data, throwing out any read that contained adapters or uncalled bases, had a mean Phred below 15, or lacked an exact constant-primer or identifier match. High-quality paired reads were merged with COPE v1.2.5, and unique nucleotide sequences were defined as clonotypes. MiTCR v1.1 was used to align clonotypes to the IMGT TRBV, TRBD and TRBJ reference segments. The analysis was restricted to V-J combinations with a frequency above 0.0001, which together covered roughly 99% of the repertoires. A TCS score was defined as the ratio between F50 (clonal expansion) and ExV (chaos), using BLOSUM62-based TCRdist between CDR3 peptides within each V-J. Welch's t-statistics and random forest reduced around 520 V-J features to fewer than 15, which were used in a naive Bayes classifier (R e1071). Using fastp trimming at Q25 and MiXCR clonotype assembly, TCRdb reanalyzed the public sequencing data and kept in-frame beta chains. Each record represents a unique CDR3 protein, reported with the most common genes and DNA among its rows. The V and J calls were not made by the authors but by TCRdb's processing. In all, the sample holds 200,000 to 250,000 distinct CDR3 sequences, and 15% to 20% of those were seen once. The leading ten clones occupy approximately 46% of the sample.

This clonotype was found many times. Which antigen it targets is not known. The sample holds no much larger clone one base away, and base qualities are not on file. Germline trimming: 4 bases from V, 2 bases from J; junction bases outside gene matches: 3. CDR1 and CDR2 are read off the germline V gene as SQVTM and ANQGSEA. From the cysteine through the phenylalanine, the CDR3 covers 15 amino acids. Only the CDR3 part of the read is kept: 45 bases, read in frame from the first base. Graves' hyperthyroidism was defined as stable when no progression to ophthalmopathy occurred over 18 months of follow-up. The hyperthyroidism patients were between 18 and 65 years old and newly diagnosed, with a disease duration of less than 2 months. Exclusion was applied to patients with uncontrolled infections, other autoimmune diseases, pregnancy or lactation. Diagnoses relied on clinical symptoms, serum thyroxine and TRAb, thyroid ultrasound and orbital computed tomography. PBMCs were separated from approximately 10 ml of fresh peripheral blood using Ficoll-Paque density gradient centrifugation. Trizol reagent was used to extract total RNA, and RNA quality was then checked on an Agilent 2100 Bioanalyzer.

The sample was blood. The rearranged chain carries TRBV29-1 and TRBJ2-7; 15 junctional bases match TRBD2. The receptor comes from a man aged 45-60 years with Graves' hyperthyroidism. CDR3 region: CSVGGTSGRTYEQYF. The sequence in DNA is TGCAGCGTTGGGGGGACTAGCGGGAGGACCTACGAGCAGTACTTC.